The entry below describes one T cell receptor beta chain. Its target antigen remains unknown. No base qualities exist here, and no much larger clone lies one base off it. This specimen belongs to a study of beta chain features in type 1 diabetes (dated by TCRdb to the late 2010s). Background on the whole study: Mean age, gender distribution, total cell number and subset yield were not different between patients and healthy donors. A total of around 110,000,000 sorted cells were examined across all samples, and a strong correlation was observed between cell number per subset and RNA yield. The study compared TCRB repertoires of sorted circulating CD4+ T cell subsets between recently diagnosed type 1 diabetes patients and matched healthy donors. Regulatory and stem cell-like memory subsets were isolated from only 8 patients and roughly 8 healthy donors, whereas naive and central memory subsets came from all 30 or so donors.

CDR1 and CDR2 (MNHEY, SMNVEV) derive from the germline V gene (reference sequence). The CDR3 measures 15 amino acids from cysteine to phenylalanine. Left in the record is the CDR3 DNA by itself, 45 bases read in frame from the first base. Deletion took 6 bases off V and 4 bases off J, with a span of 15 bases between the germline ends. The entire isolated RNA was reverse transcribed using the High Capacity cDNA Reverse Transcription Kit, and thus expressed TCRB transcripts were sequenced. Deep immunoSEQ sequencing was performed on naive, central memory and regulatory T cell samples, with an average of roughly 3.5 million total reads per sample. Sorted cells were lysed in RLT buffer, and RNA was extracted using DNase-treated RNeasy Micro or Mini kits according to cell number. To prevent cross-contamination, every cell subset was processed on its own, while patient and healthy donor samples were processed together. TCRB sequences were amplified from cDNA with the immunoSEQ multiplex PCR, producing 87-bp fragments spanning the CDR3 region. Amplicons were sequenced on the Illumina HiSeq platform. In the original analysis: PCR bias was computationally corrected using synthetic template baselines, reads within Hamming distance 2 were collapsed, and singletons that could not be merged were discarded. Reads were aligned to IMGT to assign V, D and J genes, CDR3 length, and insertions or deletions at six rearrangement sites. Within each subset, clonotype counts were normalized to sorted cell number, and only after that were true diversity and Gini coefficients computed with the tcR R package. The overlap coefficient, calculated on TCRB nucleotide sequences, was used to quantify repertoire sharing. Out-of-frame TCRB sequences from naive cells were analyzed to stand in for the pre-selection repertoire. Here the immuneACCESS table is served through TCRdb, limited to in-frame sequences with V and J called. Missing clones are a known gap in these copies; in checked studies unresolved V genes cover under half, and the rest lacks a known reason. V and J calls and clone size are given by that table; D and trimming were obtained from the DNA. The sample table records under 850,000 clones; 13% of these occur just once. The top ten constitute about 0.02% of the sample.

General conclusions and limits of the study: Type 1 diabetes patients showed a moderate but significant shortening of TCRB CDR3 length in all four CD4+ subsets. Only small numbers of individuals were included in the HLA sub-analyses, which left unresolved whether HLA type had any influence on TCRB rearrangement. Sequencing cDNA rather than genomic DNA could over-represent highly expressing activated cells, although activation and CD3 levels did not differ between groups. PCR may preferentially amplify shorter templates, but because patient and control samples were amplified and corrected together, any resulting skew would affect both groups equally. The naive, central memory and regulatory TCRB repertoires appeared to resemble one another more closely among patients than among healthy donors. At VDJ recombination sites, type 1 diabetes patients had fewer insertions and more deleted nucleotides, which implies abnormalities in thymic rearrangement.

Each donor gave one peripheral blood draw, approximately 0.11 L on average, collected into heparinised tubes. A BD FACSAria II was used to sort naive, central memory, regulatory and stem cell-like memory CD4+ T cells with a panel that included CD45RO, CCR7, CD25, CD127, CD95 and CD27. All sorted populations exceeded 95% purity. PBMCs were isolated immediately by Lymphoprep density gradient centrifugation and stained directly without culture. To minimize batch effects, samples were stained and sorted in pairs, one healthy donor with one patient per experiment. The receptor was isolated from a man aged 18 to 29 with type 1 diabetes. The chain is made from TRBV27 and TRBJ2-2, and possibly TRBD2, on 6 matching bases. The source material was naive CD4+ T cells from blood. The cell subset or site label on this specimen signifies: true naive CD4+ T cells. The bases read TGTGCCAGCAGCCCCGTCGGGGGAAGCACCGGGGAGCTGTTTTTT. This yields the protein CASSPVGGSTGELFF.